One sample yielded the 18 T cell receptor beta chains listed below, sequenced in a study of blood T cells in healthy people across ages. The authors ran a second PCR of 7 to 11 cycles using a sample-barcoded 5' primer and a J-beta primer mix. Via MiXCR, TCRdb re-called the 5' RACE reads, giving one row per CDR3 protein. This table holds hundreds of thousands of distinct CDR3 sequences, about 30% found once. The sequenced sample consisted of blood. The receptors stem from a woman older than 75 in good health.

This clonotype was observed many times. The V call is TRBV5-4, the J call TRBJ2-3, with a possible D match to TRBD1 (5 bases). Germline V gene data show CDR1 as SGHNT and CDR2 as YYREEE (reference sequence). V was clipped by 4 bases and J by 0 bases, with 12 bases between them. This CDR3 contains 15 residues. The chain's CDR3 is CASSPRQRSTDTQYF. The CDR3 DNA follows: TGTGCCAGCAGCCCACGACAGAGGAGCACAGATACGCAGTATTTT.

A note on this clonotype: Being one base from a much bigger clone, this may be a read error. The chain carries TRBV20-1 and TRBJ2-5; 8 bases line up with TRBD1. Germline CDR1 reads DFQATT; CDR2 reads SNEGSKA (reference sequence). The CDR3 has 14 residues. V was pared by 3 bases and J by 2 bases, with 5 bases of the junction left unmatched. The CDR3 DNA reads TGCAGTGCTAGGACAGGGGTGCGGCAAGAGACCCAGTACTTC. Protein sequence: CSARTGVRQETQYF.

This clonotype was detected ten times or more. The chain carries TRBV20-1 and TRBJ2-6; 8 bases align to TRBD1. The CDR3 contains 16 residues. V was pared by 4 bases and J by 0 bases, with 5 bases of the junction left unmatched. Germline values: CDR1 DFQATT, CDR2 SNEGSKA (reference sequence). For the CDR3, the DNA is TGCAGTGCTACCGGGACAGGCATCTCTGGGGCCAACGTCCTGACTTTC. Translated: CSATGTGISGANVLTF.

This clonotype turned up a few times. The chain carries TRBV6-1 and TRBJ2-2, with 7 nucleotides matching TRBD2. Per the germline V gene, CDR1 is MNHNS and CDR2 is SASEGT. J lost 5 bases, V lost 5 bases, and 5 bases had no gene match. The CDR3 has 14 residues. This chain's CDR3 is CASSFREGTGELFF. Here the CDR3 DNA reads TGTGCCAGCAGTTTCAGGGAGGGGACCGGGGAGCTGTTTTTT.

This clonotype occurred many times. The chain is built from TRBV20-1 and TRBJ2-7, with TRBD1 matching over 8 bases. This CDR3 region has 14 residues. The V gene's germline CDR1 is DFQATT and CDR2 SNEGSKA (reference sequence). Losses at the gene ends were 3 bases for V and 4 bases for J; bases not matched to a gene: 8. This chain's CDR3 is CSASRTGTMYEQYF. As DNA, the CDR3 is TGCAGTGCTAGCAGGACAGGGACGATGTACGAGCAGTACTTC.

On this clonotype: Being one base from a much bigger clone, this may be a read error. V is TRBV15 and J is TRBJ2-1, with 9 nucleotides matching TRBD1. CDR3 size: 17 residues. Per the germline V gene, CDR1 is LNHNV and CDR2 is YYDKDF (reference sequence). V shed 5 bases, J shed 12 bases, and the junction held 20 bases outside the gene matches. CDR3 in amino acids: CATSGTSPGQGIYGQFF. The DNA of the CDR3 is TGTGCCACCAGCGGAACTTCCCCGGGACAGGGTATCTATGGGCAGTTCTTC. Full variable domain (outside the CDR3, taken from reference TRBV15 and TRBJ2-1): DAMVIQNPRYQVTQFGKPVTLSCSQTLNHNVMYWYQQKSSQAPKLLFHYYDKDFNNEADTPDNFQSRRPNTSFCFLDIRSPGLGDTAMYLCATSGTSPGQGIYGQFFGPGTRLTVL.

In its sample, this clonotype was seen many times. This rearrangement joins TRBV11-2 to TRBJ1-4; D not resolved. V lost 4 bases to trimming and J lost 16 bases, with 7 bases between them. CDR3 length: 9 amino acids. Germline V gene sequence: CDR1 SGHAT, CDR2 FQNNGV. CDR3 coding DNA: TGTGCCAGCAGCTCACGGAAGTTTTTT. Amino acid sequence: CASSSRKFF.

The rearrangement uses TRBV19 and TRBJ1-5; no clear D gene. Trimming took off 3 bases at V and 4 bases at J, with 13 bases between the two ends. The CDR3 has 15 residues. CDR1 and CDR2 (germline): LNHDA, SQIVND (reference sequence). The DNA for the CDR3 is TGTGCCAGTAGTATGCTTGACCTTCTAAATCAGCCCCAGCATTTT. As protein: CASSMLDLLNQPQHF.

There are many counts of this clonotype. This rearrangement joins TRBV27 to TRBJ1-4; maybe TRBD1 (6 bases). The CDR3 has 17 amino acids. The V and J ends lost 2 bases and 0 bases respectively, with 13 bases between them. From germline, CDR1 is MNHEY and CDR2 SMNVEV (reference sequence). The CDR3 spells CASSLIRDIATNEKLFF. As DNA, the CDR3 is TGTGCCAGCAGTTTAATAAGGGACATCGCAACTAATGAAAAACTGTTTTTT.

The gene calls are TRBV5-1 and TRBJ2-7, with D hard to call. The CDR3 runs 14 residues. Trimming shortened V by 1 base and J by 2 bases, and 10 bases separated the two germline ends. From germline, CDR1 is SGHRS and CDR2 YFSETQ. CDR3 nucleotides: TGCGCCAGCAGCTTGATAGTCAGTCCCTACGAGCAGTACTTC. It yields the protein CASSLIVSPYEQYF.

The chain combines TRBV6-1 with TRBJ1-1, with D perhaps matching TRBD1 (6 bases). Germline V CDR1 and CDR2: MNHNS, SASEGT. The length of the CDR3 is 17 residues. The V gene lost 8 bases and the J gene lost 1 base, with 23 bases spanning the gap. The CDR3 protein is CASYPNPGGGWNTEAFF. DNA for the CDR3: TGTGCCAGCTACCCAAACCCCGGGGGCGGGTGGAACACTGAAGCTTTCTTT.

This clonotype has at least ten counts. CDR3 nucleotide sequence: TGCAGTGTCCCCCGAGCTAGCGGGGGGACCCCCGACGAGCAGTACTTC. This gives the protein CSVPRASGGTPDEQYF. The chain recombines TRBV20-1 with TRBJ2-7; 11 positions match TRBD2. CDR3 size: 16 residues. Germline CDR1 DFQATT, CDR2 SNEGSKA (reference sequence). J was trimmed by 5 bases and V by 7 bases; bases with no gene match: 16.

As concerns this clonotype: A clone one base away is much larger, so this may be a read error. The chain employs TRBV11-2 and TRBJ2-3; no clear D. The germline V gene encodes CDR1 SGHAT and CDR2 FQNNGV. This CDR3 is built from 13 residues. CDR3 residues: CASSLASPDMQYF. The DNA for the CDR3 is TGTGCCAGCAGCCTCGCAAGTCCAGATATGCAGTATTTT.

This clonotype occurred a few times. Just one base apart from a much larger clone, this may be a read error. The chain recombines TRBV5-6 with TRBJ1-4, with 7 bases that match TRBD1. In germline, CDR1 is SGHDT, CDR2 YYEEEE. CDR3 length: 14 amino acids. The CDR3 DNA reads as TGTGCCAGCAGCTTCGGGACAGTGAATGAAAAACGGTTTTTT. Its translation: CASSFGTVNEKRFF.

In this sample, this clonotype turned up many times. It may be a read error: a sequence one base away is much more abundant. This chain connects TRBV6-5 to TRBJ2-5; the D is unclear. Germline V gene data show CDR1 as MNHEY and CDR2 as SVGAGI. This CDR3 is built from 14 residues. Trimming took off 0 bases at V and 11 bases at J, with 16 bases between the two ends. CDR3 loop: CASSYSLAEVEQYF. In DNA, the CDR3 is TGTGCCAGCAGTTACTCCCTCGCAGAGGTTGAGCAGTACTTC.

This sequence joins TRBV12-3 or TRBV12-4 and TRBJ2-5; D is possibly TRBD2 (6 bases). Trimming shortened V by 8 bases and J by 11 bases, and 15 bases separated the two germline ends. There are 11 residues in the CDR3. The CDR3, as DNA: TGTGCCAGCGGGACTTGTGATGAGCAGTACTTC. Amino acid sequence: CASGTCDEQYF.

This clonotype was seen only once. The V call is TRBV12-3 or TRBV12-4, the J call TRBJ1-2; 8 nucleotides align to TRBD1. With 3 bases clipped from V and 8 bases from J, the junction kept 11 bases outside the gene matches. This CDR3 comprises 15 residues. Written as DNA, the CDR3 is TGTGCCAGCAGTTTCGGGGGGCCGACAGGGGACGGCTACACCTTC. Translating it yields CASSFGGPTGDGYTF.

The chain uses TRBV3-1 and TRBJ2-1; 8 bases are a match to TRBD2. This CDR3 is built from 15 residues. Germline V gene lookup returns CDR1 LGHDT and CDR2 YNNKEL (reference sequence). V lost 1 base and J lost 5; bases outside the gene matches: 4. CDR3 sequence: CASSQAGGPHNEQFF. The CDR3 DNA reads TGTGCCAGCAGCCAAGCGGGGGGGCCTCACAATGAGCAGTTCTTC.